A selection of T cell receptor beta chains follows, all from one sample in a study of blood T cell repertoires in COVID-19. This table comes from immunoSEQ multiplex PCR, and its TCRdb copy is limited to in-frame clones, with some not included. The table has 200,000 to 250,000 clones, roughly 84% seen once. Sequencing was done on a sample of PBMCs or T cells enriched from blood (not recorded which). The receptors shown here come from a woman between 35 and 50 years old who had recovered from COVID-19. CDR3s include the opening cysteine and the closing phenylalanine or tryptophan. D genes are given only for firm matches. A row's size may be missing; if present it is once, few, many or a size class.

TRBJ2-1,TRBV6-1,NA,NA,CASSEASTGRYEQFF,TGTGCCAGCAGTGAAGCTTCGACAGGGAGGTATGAGCAGTTCTTC
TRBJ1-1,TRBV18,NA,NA,CASSPNAGNPEAFF,TGTGCCAGCTCACCAAACGCCGGGAACCCTGAAGCTTTCTTT
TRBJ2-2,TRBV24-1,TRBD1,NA,CATSDPGQGRTGELFF,TGTGCCACCAGTGACCCGGGACAGGGTCGCACCGGGGAGCTGTTTTTT
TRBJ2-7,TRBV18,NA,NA,CASSTTGYEQYF,TGTGCCAGCTCAACAACAGGGTACGAGCAGTACTTC
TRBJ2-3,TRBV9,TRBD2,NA,CASSSRLAGYTDTQYF,TGTGCCAGCAGCTCCCGACTAGCGGGATACACAGATACGCAGTATTTT
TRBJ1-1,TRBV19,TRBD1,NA,CASSIGVRQGEFTEAFF,TGTGCCAGTAGTATAGGCGTTAGACAGGGGGAATTCACTGAAGCTTTCTTT
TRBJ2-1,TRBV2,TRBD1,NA,CASSILRQGVSGEQFF,TGTGCCAGCAGTATACTAAGGCAGGGGGTCTCGGGTGAGCAGTTCTTC
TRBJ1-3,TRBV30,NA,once,CAWAGDSGNTIYF,TGTGCCTGGGCAGGGGACTCTGGAAACACCATATATTTT
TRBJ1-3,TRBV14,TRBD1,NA,CASSQTQTGTGNTIYF,TGTGCCAGCAGCCAAACCCAGACAGGGACTGGAAACACCATATATTTT
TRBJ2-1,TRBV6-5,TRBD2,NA,CASKREYEQFF,TGTGCCAGCAAGCGGGAGTATGAGCAGTTCTTC
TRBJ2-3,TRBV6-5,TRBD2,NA,CASRSSGRANTQYF,TGTGCCAGCAGGAGTAGCGGGAGGGCCAATACGCAGTATTTT